This T cell receptor (beta chain) came from a study of T cells after yellow fever vaccination. TCR cDNA was made by 5'RACE template switching, adding a universal primer site and UMIs. Via MiXCR, TCRdb re-called the 5' RACE reads, giving one row per CDR3 protein. The data hold 250,000 to 400,000 distinct CDR3 sequences, with over 3.5% observed a single time. Trimming pared 5 bases from V and 9 bases from J, leaving 14 bases between. The CDR3 has 13 residues. This clonotype has a handful of counts. The input for sequencing was PBMCs, taken 5 days after the yellow fever booster vaccination. V usage is TRBV12-3 or TRBV12-4 and J usage is TRBJ2-1; D possibly uses TRBD1 or TRBD2 (5 bases each). The sequence was obtained from a man aged 18 to 30 who received the YFV17D yellow fever vaccine. The CDR3 DNA reads as TGTGCCAGCAGTCGGGGCCCCCCCGGTGAGCAGTTCTTC. Its protein is CASSRGPPGEQFF.